This T cell receptor (beta chain) derives from a study of metastatic and nonmetastatic thyroid tumors. Germline values: CDR1 DFQATT, CDR2 SNEGSKA (reference sequence). CDR3 size: 12 residues. There were no patients who had received any treatment before thyroid surgery. As for this clone: At one boundary the junction diverges from the germline segment, which might be a read error.

With MiXCR, TCRdb called clones anew from the PCR reads. The sample holds tens of thousands of clones, 10% to 15% seen once. This receptor was obtained from a female donor with papillary thyroid cancer or a benign thyroid nodule (not recorded which). Some clones in this sample may be carry-over from other donors' samples. The chain has TRBV20-1 and TRBJ1-2, with 7 nucleotides matching TRBD1. Sequenced: blood. The CDR3: CRSYDRENGYTF. DNA for the CDR3: TGCAGAAGTTATGACAGGGAGAATGGCTACACATTC.